This T cell receptor beta chain was retrieved from a study of CD8+ T cells in alopecia areata. It was from PBMCs that CD4+ and CD8+ T cells were sorted. Comment on this clone: Its antigen is undetermined.

The study's findings and limits: Affected scalp, especially in alopecia totalis/universalis, had a higher clonality than normal scalp did. Patients shared TCRs less clearly than mice did, possibly for HLA-related reasons.

Extraction and reverse transcription of RNA yielded cDNA as the sequencing template. TCRdb's copy holds only in-frame clones and misses some; the assay was immunoSEQ multiplex PCR. The sample has roughly 120,000 clones, less than 70% seen once. The sequencing sample was made of CD4+ T cells sorted from blood. This TCR derives from a human donor in good health.

The CDR3 protein is CASREQGMGSPLHF. The CDR3 nucleotides read TGTGCCAGCAGAGAACAGGGGATGGGTTCACCCCTCCACTTT. The chain couples TRBV6-4 to TRBJ1-6, with 7 bases lining up with TRBD1. CDR1 is MRHNA, CDR2 SNTAGT, per germline. This CDR3 comprises 14 residues. Trimming cost V 6 bases and J 9 bases; bases outside gene matches: 8.